These T cell receptor beta chains were read from a single sample in a study of T cell repertoires in aging, cancer and after chemotherapy. Using its own MiXCR run on the multiplex PCR reads, TCRdb lists one record per CDR3 protein. Of hundreds of distinct CDR3 sequences in the sample, roughly 21% were seen once. Sequencing input: blood. These receptors originate from a human donor with a blood cancer. CDR3s include the opening cysteine and the closing phenylalanine or tryptophan. Each record gives: J gene, D gene, V gene, clone size, CDR3 protein, CDR3 DNA. D genes are given only for firm matches. A clone size is listed for some rows: how often the clone was seen (once, few, many), or a class if it is expanded.

>TRBJ2-4|NA|TRBV2|NA
CASSDPGRADIQYF
TGTGCCAGCAGTGACCCCGGCAGGGCGGACATTCAGTACTTC
>TRBJ2-3|TRBD1|TRBV10-2|few
CASRPGQSWLDTQYF
TGCGCCAGCAGGCCGGGACAGTCCTGGTTGGATACGCAGTATTTT
>TRBJ1-1|NA|TRBV27|few
CASSPGLLNTEAFF
TGTGCCAGCAGTCCAGGGCTCCTGAACACTGAAGCTTTCTTT
>TRBJ2-1|NA|TRBV7-9|once
CASSPADRSNEQFF
TGTGCCAGCAGCCCTGCCGACAGGAGCAATGAGCAGTTCTTT
>TRBJ1-5|TRBD1|TRBV6-5|large
CASSSRGYQPQHF
TGTGCCAGCAGTTCCAGGGGGTATCAGCCCCAGCATTTT
>TRBJ1-5|TRBD1|TRBV6-2/TRBV6-3|large
CASRDHGQDNQPQHF
TGTGCCAGCAGAGACCACGGACAGGACAATCAGCCCCAGCATTTT
>TRBJ1-3|NA|TRBV10-1|NA
CASSAGISSGNTIYF
TGCGCCAGCAGTGCAGGGATCAGCTCTGGAAACACCATATATTTT
>TRBJ2-3|TRBD2|TRBV20-1|NA
CSAGTTSGRTDTQYF
TGCAGTGCTGGTACGACTAGCGGGAGAACAGATACGCAGTATTTT
>TRBJ2-5|TRBD2|TRBV7-2|medium-sized
CASSLLAGGGLETQYF
TGTGCCAGCAGCTTACTAGCGGGGGGAGGATTAGAGACCCAGTACTTC
>TRBJ2-1|NA|TRBV5-1|NA
CASSSPFPTSLVGNNKQFF
TGCGCCAGCAGCTCACCTTTTCCCACGAGCCTTGTTGGGAACAATAAGCAGTTCTTC
>TRBJ2-2|TRBD1|TRBV15|large
CATSRGQGEAGELFF
TGTGCCACCAGCAGAGGACAGGGGGAGGCCGGGGAGCTGTTTTTT
>TRBJ2-7|TRBD2|TRBV20-1|NA
CSATRAALAGGRNEQYF
TGCAGTGCTACCCGCGCGGCTCTAGCGGGAGGCAGGAACGAGCAGTACTTC
>TRBJ2-7|NA|TRBV18|medium-sized
CASSEGTLYEQYF
TGTGCCAGCTCGGAAGGGACACTTTACGAGCAGTACTTC
>TRBJ1-2|TRBD1|TRBV15|large
CATSRPDRGVYGYTF
TGTGCCACCAGCAGGCCCGACAGGGGTGTCTATGGCTACACCTTC
>TRBJ1-4|NA|TRBV28|NA
CASGNEKLFF
TGTGCCAGCGGGAATGAAAAACTGTTTTTT
>TRBJ1-6|NA|TRBV20-1|few
CSASPEFRPLHF
TGCAGTGCTAGTCCCGAGTTTAGACCCCTCCACTTT
>TRBJ1-2|TRBD1|TRBV19|large
CASSGGQGARGYTF
TGTGCCAGTAGTGGTGGACAGGGGGCGCGTGGCTACACCTTC
>TRBJ1-1|NA|TRBV20-1|NA
CSARDGARDTEAFF
TGCAGTGCTAGAGATGGCGCTAGGGACACTGAAGCTTTCTTT
>TRBJ2-4|NA|TRBV7-2|NA
CASSPQGGIKNIQYF
TGTGCCAGCAGCCCTCAGGGGGGTATCAAAAACATTCAGTACTTC
>TRBJ2-7|NA|TRBV9|NA
CASSPRGYEQYF
TGTGCCAGCAGCCCACGAGGCTACGAGCAGTACTTC
>TRBJ1-1|NA|TRBV6-6|medium-sized
CASSYSSVLVENTEAFF
TGTGCCAGCAGTTACTCATCAGTCTTGGTTGAGAACACTGAAGCTTTCTTT
>TRBJ1-4|NA|TRBV18|medium-sized
CASSPRTLRNEKLFF
TGTGCCAGCTCACCACGGACTTTGAGGAATGAAAAACTGTTTTTT
>TRBJ2-7|NA|TRBV25-1|NA
CASSDPRKGLYEQYF
TGTGCCAGCAGTGATCCCCGTAAAGGGCTCTACGAGCAGTACTTC
>TRBJ1-1|TRBD1|TRBV18|NA
CASSPTGGLTEAFF
TGTGCCAGCTCACCAACAGGGGGCCTCACTGAAGCTTTCTTT
>TRBJ2-7|NA|TRBV20-1|few
CSAQMVSGEQYF
TGCAGCGCCCAAATGGTAAGCGGAGAGCAGTACTTC
>TRBJ2-3|TRBD2|TRBV5-1|NA
CASSLVGEGTDTQYF
TGCGCCAGCAGCTTGGTAGGGGAGGGTACAGATACGCAGTATTTT
>TRBJ2-7|NA|TRBV20-1|medium-sized
CSSWGRGSYEQYF
TGCAGTTCCTGGGGGCGCGGATCCTACGAGCAGTACTTC
>TRBJ2-7|TRBD1|TRBV4-1|few
CASSQLGTDNSYEQYF
TGCGCCAGCAGCCAACTCGGGACAGACAACTCCTACGAGCAGTACTTC
>TRBJ1-2|TRBD1|TRBV5-1|few
CASSIGQGYGYTF
TGCGCCAGCAGCATTGGACAGGGCTATGGCTACACCTTC
>TRBJ2-3|NA|TRBV12-3/TRBV12-4|medium-sized
CASRLTNLADTQYF
TGTGCCAGCAGACTCACCAACCTAGCGGATACGCAGTATTTT
>TRBJ1-6|TRBD1|TRBV5-1|few
CASSFDRERSPLHF
TGCGCCAGCAGCTTTGACAGGGAACGATCACCCCTCCACTTT
>TRBJ1-1|NA|TRBV19|medium-sized
CASSLNSNTEAFF
TGTGCCAGTAGCCTAAACAGCAACACTGAAGCTTTCTTT
>TRBJ2-1|NA|TRBV4-3|once
CASSQGATRSNEQFF
TGCGCCAGCAGCCAAGGGGCGACTAGATCGAATGAGCAGTTCTTC
>TRBJ1-6|NA|TRBV20-1|NA
CSVSPEFRPLHF
TGCAGTGTTAGTCCCGAGTTTAGACCCCTCCACTTT
>TRBJ2-2|NA|TRBV7-9|NA
CASSPAFVGTGELFF
TGTGCCAGCAGTCCCGCCTTCGTTGGCACCGGGGAGCTGTTTTTT
>TRBJ1-5|TRBD1|TRBV28|NA
CASSLPGGSNQPQRF
TGTGCCAGCAGCCTCCCAGGGGGAAGCAATCAGCCCCAGCGTTTT
>TRBJ2-6|NA|TRBV4-3|few
CASSQDGSSGANVLTF
TGCGCCAGCAGCCAAGATGGTAGCTCTGGGGCCAACGTCCTGACTTTC
>TRBJ1-5|NA|TRBV20-1|few
CSASLGGSNQPQHF
TGCAGTGCTAGTCTGGGGGGTAGCAATCAGCCCCAGCATTTT
>TRBJ1-2|NA|TRBV12-3/TRBV12-4|large
CASSSLVNSNYGYTF
TGTGCCAGCAGTTCCTTAGTCAACTCTAACTATGGCTACACCTTC
>TRBJ2-7|NA|TRBV12-3/TRBV12-4|large
CASSLNGGRDEQYF
TGTGCCAGCAGTTTAAATGGGGGCAGGGACGAGCAGTACTTC
>TRBJ2-7|NA|TRBV20-1|NA
CSARFQGGYEQYF
TGCAGTGCTAGATTTCAGGGGGGGTACGAGCAGTACTTC
>TRBJ2-1|NA|TRBV6-5|large
CASSRGTGNEQFF
TGTGCCAGCAGCCGCGGGACCGGCAATGAGCAGTTCTTC
>TRBJ2-7|NA|TRBV11-3|NA
CASSLGNSYEQYF
TGTGCCAGCAGCTTGGGCAACAGCTACGAGCAGTACTTC
>TRBJ2-1|NA|TRBV19|medium-sized
CASSPGQGLTGGGSYNEQFF
TGTGCCAGTAGTCCCGGACAGGGGCTGACGGGAGGGGGTTCCTACAATGAGCAGTTCTTC
>TRBJ1-2|NA|TRBV20-1|NA
CSARAGAQKEDPYGYTF
TGCAGTGCTAGAGCGGGGGCGCAGAAGGAAGATCCCTATGGCTACACCTTC
>TRBJ2-2|NA|TRBV6-1|NA
CASSRGAGAVELFF
TGTGCCAGCAGTAGAGGGGCAGGGGCTGTGGAGCTGTTTTTT
>TRBJ2-1|TRBD1|TRBV24-1|few
CATSPTGDNEQFF
TGTGCCACCAGCCCGACAGGGGACAATGAGCAGTTCTTC
>TRBJ1-4|NA|TRBV18|few
CASSPFDTTNEKLFF
TGTGCCAGCTCACCATTCGACACAACTAATGAAAAACTGTTTTTT
>TRBJ1-6|NA|TRBV5-1|NA
CASSTQGDNSPLHF
TGCGCCAGCAGCACCCAGGGAGATAATTCACCCCTCCACTTT
>TRBJ2-7|NA|TRBV6-2/TRBV6-3|NA
CASAGTGEYEQYF
TGTGCCTCCGCCGGGACTGGGGAATACGAGCAGTACTTC
>TRBJ1-5|NA|TRBV18|medium-sized
CASSEGRNSNQPQHF
TGTGCCAGCTCAGAAGGACGGAATAGCAATCAGCCCCAGCATTTT
>TRBJ2-3|NA|TRBV5-1|NA
CASSLSSYTDTQYF
TGCGCCAGCAGCTTGAGTAGCTACACAGATACGCAGTATTTT
>TRBJ2-3|NA|TRBV27|large
CASSLQGYPTDTQYF
TGTGCCAGCAGCCTCCAGGGGTATCCCACAGATACGCAGTATTTT
>TRBJ2-3|TRBD2|TRBV7-2|few
CASSLGLAPDPQYF
TGTGCCAGCAGCTTAGGACTAGCTCCCGACCCGCAGTATTTT
>TRBJ1-1|NA|TRBV6-1|few
CASSPPPTEAFF
TGTGCCAGCAGTCCTCCCCCCACTGAAGCTTTCTTT
>TRBJ2-1|NA|TRBV6-1|large
CASSGSVYSYNEQFF
TGTGCCAGCAGTGGGAGCGTTTACTCCTACAATGAGCAGTTCTTC
>TRBJ2-3|NA|TRBV6-5|large
CASSYSGGALSSTDTQYF
TGTGCCAGCAGTTACTCTGGGGGAGCGCTCTCTAGCACAGATACGCAGTATTTT
>TRBJ2-5|TRBD2|TRBV15|medium-sized
CATSRTSAQETQYF
TGTGCCACCAGCAGGACTAGCGCCCAAGAGACCCAGTACTTC
>TRBJ1-5|TRBD1|TRBV6-4|medium-sized
CASSVLTGGNQPQHF
TGTGCCAGCAGTGTTTTGACAGGGGGCAATCAGCCCCAGCATTTT